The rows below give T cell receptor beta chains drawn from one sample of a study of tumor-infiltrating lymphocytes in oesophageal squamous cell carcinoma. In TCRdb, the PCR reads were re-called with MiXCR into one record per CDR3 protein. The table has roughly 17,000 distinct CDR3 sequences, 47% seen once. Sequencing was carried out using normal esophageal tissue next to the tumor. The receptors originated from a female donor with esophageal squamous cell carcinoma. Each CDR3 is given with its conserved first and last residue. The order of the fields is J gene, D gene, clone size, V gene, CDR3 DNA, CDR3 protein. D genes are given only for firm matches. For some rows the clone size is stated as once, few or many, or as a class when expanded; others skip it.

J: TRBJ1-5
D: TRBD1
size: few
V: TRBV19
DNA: TGTGCCAGTACCCCGGGTACTTGGGGCAGGGGGAATCAGCCCCAGCATTTT
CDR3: CASTPGTWGRGNQPQHF

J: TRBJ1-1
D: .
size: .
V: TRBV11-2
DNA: TGTGCCAGCAGCCCCTTCGCGACAGGCGAGACTGAAGCTTTCTTT
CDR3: CASSPFATGETEAFF

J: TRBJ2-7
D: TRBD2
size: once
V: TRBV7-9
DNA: TGTGCCAGCAGTCCGGGACTAGCCGATCCCGAGCAGTACTTC
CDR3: CASSPGLADPEQYF

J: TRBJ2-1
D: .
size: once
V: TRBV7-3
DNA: TGTGCCAGCAGCTCAGATGCCTTCTACAATGAGCAGTTCTTC
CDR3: CASSSDAFYNEQFF

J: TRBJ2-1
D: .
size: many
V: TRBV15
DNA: TGTGCCACCCGCAGGCCAGGAGACAATGAGCAGTTCTTC
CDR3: CATRRPGDNEQFF

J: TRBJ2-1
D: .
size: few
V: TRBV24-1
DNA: TGTGCCACCAGTGAGGGATCTGCCCGATCCCACAATGAGCAGTTCTTC
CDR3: CATSEGSARSHNEQFF

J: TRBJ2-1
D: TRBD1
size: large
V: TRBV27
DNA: TGTGCCAGCAGCCTAGGAGGACAGGCGTTCTACAATGAGCAGTTCTTC
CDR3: CASSLGGQAFYNEQFF

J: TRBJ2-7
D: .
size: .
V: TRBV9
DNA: TGTGCCAGCAGCGTAGGTTATGACGAGCAGTACTTC
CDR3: CASSVGYDEQYF

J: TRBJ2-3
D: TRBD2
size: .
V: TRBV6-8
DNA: TGTGCCAGCAGTAGAGCGGGAGCTGGGGCAGATACGCAGTATTTT
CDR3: CASSRAGAGADTQYF

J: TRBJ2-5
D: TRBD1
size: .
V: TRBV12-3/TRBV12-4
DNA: TGTGCCAGCAGTTTTCAACAGGGGGAAGAGACCCAGTACTTC
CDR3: CASSFQQGEETQYF

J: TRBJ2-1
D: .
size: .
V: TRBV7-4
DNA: TGTGCCAGCAGCACTAGGGGGGGAGGGGATGAGCAGTTCTTC
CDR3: CASSTRGGGDEQFF

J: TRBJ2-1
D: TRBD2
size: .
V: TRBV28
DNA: TGTGCCAGCAGTTTATTGGCGGGGGGGTTCGATGAGCAGTTCTTC
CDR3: CASSLLAGGFDEQFF

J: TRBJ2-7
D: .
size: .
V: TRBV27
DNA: TGTGCCAGCAGTTCGTCTTTGGAGTCCAACGAGCAGTACTTC
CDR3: CASSSSLESNEQYF

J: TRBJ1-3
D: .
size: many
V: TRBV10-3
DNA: TGTGCCATCACCCAGGGGCAGATAAACTCTGGAAACACCATATATTTT
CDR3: CAITQGQINSGNTIYF

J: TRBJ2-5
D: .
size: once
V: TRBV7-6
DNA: TGTGCCAGCAGCTTGCGGGGTGAGCAGTACTTC
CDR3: CASSLRGEQYF

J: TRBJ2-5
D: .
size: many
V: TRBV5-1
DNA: TGCGCCAGCAGCTTGGCCCTCTGGGGGGCCCAAGAGACCCAGTACTTC
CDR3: CASSLALWGAQETQYF

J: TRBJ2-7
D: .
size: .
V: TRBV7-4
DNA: TGTGCCAGCAGCTTACCGACCTACAATGAGCAGTACTTC
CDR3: CASSLPTYNEQYF

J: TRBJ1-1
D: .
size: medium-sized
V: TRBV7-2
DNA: TGTGCCAGCAGCTTGTCGGCGAACACTGAAGCTTTCTTT
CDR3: CASSLSANTEAFF

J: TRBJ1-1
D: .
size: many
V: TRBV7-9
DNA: TGTGCCAGCAGCGAGAACACTGTCAACACTGAAGCTTTCTTT
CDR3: CASSENTVNTEAFF

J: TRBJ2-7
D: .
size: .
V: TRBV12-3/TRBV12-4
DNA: TGTGCCAGCAGTTTGGTTCAGGGCGTTTCCTACGAGCAGTACTTC
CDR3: CASSLVQGVSYEQYF

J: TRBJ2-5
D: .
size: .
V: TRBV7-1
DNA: .
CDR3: CASSGSTGKRAVLRF

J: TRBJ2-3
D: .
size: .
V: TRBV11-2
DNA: TGTGCCAGCAGCTTAGATCGAATCCAAAGAGGGTGGACAGATACGCAGTATTTT
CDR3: CASSLDRIQRGWTDTQYF

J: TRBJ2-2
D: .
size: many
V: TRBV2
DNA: TGTGCCAGCAGTGAAGGGAGGAGGGGGGAGCTGTTTTTT
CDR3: CASSEGRRGELFF

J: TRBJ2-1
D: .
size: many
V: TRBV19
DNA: TGTGCCAGTAGTATTGGAGTCCGGACAGTTGAATACAATGAGCAGTTCTTC
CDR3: CASSIGVRTVEYNEQFF

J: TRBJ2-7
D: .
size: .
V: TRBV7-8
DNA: TGTGCCAGCAGTCCCCGACAGCGCTACGAGCAGTACTTC
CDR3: CASSPRQRYEQYF

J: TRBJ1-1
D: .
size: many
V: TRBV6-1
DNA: TGTGCCAGCAGTCGAACTTCTATCGGGCCCAAAGCTTTCTTT
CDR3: CASSRTSIGPKAFF

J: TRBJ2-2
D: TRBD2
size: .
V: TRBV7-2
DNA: TGTGCCAGCGGTTTGGGAACTAGCGGATACACCGGGGAGCTGTTTTTT
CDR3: CASGLGTSGYTGELFF